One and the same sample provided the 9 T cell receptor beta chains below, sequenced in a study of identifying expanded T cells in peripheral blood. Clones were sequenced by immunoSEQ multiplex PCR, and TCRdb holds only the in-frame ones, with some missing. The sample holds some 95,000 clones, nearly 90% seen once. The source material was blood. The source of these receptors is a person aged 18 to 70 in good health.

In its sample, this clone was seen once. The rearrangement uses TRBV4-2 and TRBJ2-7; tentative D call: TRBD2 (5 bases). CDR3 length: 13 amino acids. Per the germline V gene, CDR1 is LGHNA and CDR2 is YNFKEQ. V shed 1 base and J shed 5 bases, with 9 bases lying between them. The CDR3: CASSQGTGDEQYF. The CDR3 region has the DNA TGTGCCAGCAGCCAAGGTACCGGGGACGAGCAGTACTTC.

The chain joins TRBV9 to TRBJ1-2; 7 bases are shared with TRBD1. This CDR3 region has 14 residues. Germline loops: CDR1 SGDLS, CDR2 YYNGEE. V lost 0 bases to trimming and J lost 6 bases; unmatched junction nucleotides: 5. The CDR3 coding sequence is TGTGCCAGCAGCGTAGCTGAGGGGGCGAATGGCTACACCTTC. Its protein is CASSVAEGANGYTF.

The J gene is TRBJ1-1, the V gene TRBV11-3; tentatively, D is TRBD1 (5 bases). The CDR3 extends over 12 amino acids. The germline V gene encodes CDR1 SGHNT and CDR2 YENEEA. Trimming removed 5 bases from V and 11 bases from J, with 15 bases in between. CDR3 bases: TGTGCCAGCAGCCCAAGTGGGGGAGGGGCTTTCTTT. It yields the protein CASSPSGGGAFF. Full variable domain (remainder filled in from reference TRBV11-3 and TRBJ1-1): EAGVVQSPRYKIIEKKQPVAFWCNPISGHNTLYWYLQNLGQGPELLIRYENEEAVDDSQLPKDRFSAERLKGVDSTLKIQPAELGDSAVYLCASSPSGGGAFFGQGTRLTVV.

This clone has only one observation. CDR3 in amino acids: CASSPGDANYGYTF. CDR3 nucleotide sequence: TGCGCCAGCAGCCCTGGGGACGCTAACTATGGCTACACCTTC. The gene calls are TRBV5-1 and TRBJ1-2; maybe TRBD1 (5 bases). The length of the CDR3 is 14 residues. Per the germline V gene, CDR1 is SGHRS and CDR2 is YFSETQ. The ends were cut back, 4 bases at V and 0 bases at J, with 10 bases in the middle.

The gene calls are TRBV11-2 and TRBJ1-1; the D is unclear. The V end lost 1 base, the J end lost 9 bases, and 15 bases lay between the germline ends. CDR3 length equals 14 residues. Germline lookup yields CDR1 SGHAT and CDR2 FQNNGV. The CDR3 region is CASSLVNSAFKAFF. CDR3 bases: TGTGCCAGCAGCTTAGTGAATTCGGCCTTTAAAGCTTTCTTT.

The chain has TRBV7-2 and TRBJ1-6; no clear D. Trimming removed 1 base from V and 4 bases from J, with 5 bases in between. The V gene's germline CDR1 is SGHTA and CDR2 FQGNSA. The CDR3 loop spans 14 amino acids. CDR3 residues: CASSLGGYNSPLHF. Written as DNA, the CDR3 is TGTGCCAGCAGCTTAGGAGGATATAATTCACCCCTCCACTTT.

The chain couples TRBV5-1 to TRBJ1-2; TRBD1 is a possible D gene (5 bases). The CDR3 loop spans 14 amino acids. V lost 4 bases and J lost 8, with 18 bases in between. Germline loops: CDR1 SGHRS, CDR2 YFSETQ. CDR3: CASSPVSRGGGYTF. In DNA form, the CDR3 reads TGCGCCAGCAGCCCGGTGTCGCGCGGGGGAGGCTACACCTTC.

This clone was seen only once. CDR3 protein: CASSQEANEQFF. The CDR3 DNA reads TGTGCCAGCAGCCAAGAGGCAAATGAGCAGTTCTTC. V and J are TRBV4-2 and TRBJ2-1; D not certain. The CDR3 spans 12 residues. The V gene lost 0 bases and the J gene lost 7 bases, with 4 bases spanning the gap. Germline V gives CDR1 LGHNA, CDR2 YNFKEQ.

CDR3 bases: TGTGCCAGCAGCTTAACAACTTACGAGCAGTACTTC. Translated: CASSLTTYEQYF. V gene TRBV5-8 combines with J gene TRBJ2-7; no reliable D call. V lost 2 bases and J lost 4, with 7 bases in between. The CDR3 totals 12 residues. Per germline, CDR1 SGHTS and CDR2 YDEGEE.